The 26 T cell receptor beta chains presented below share a single source sample, sequenced in a study of control samples from healthy donors and cancer patients. Using immunoSEQ multiplex PCR, the repertoire was profiled, and TCRdb retains in-frame clones only, with some absent. Of about 140,000 clones in the sample, roughly 92% are singletons; the top ten hold about 11%. Sequenced material: blood. The receptors were sampled from a man aged 30 to 39 in good health.

V usage is TRBV13 and J usage is TRBJ2-2; D gene unclear. This CDR3 is built from 15 residues. V was cut by 4 bases and J by 1 base, with 10 bases left in between. Germline CDR1 PRHDT, CDR2 FYEKMQ (reference sequence). DNA for the CDR3: TGTGCCAGCAGCTCAACAATGGGGAACACCGGGGAGCTGTTTTTT. Protein: CASSSTMGNTGELFF. The full variable domain, in which reference TRBV13 and TRBJ2-2 provide the parts outside the CDR3, is AAGVIQSPRHLIKEKRETATLKCYPIPRHDTVYWYQQGPGQDPQFLISFYEKMQSDKGSIPDRFSAQQFSDYHSELNMSSLELGDSALYFCASSSTMGNTGELFFGEGSRLTVL.

The chain links TRBV19 to TRBJ1-1; D not certain. Deletions cut 8 bases from V and 2 bases from J, with 21 bases between. The CDR3 length is 16 residues. Per germline, CDR1 LNHDA and CDR2 SQIVND (reference sequence). The CDR3 bases are TGTGCCAGTCAGTTTGGAGGACGCCCAGTTAACACTGAAGCTTTCTTT. It codes for CASQFGGRPVNTEAFF.

For the CDR3, the DNA is TGTGCCAGCACACAAGGAACGGGGGGTCTTTGGAACACTGAAGCTTTCTTT. This translates into CASTQGTGGLWNTEAFF. V usage is TRBV11-2 and J usage is TRBJ1-1; D is perhaps TRBD1 (5 bases). The germline V gene has CDR1 SGHAT and CDR2 FQNNGV. V dropped 7 bases and J dropped 1 base, with 22 bases sitting between them. This CDR3 comprises 17 residues.

The chain couples TRBV6-5 to TRBJ1-1; 7 bases line up with TRBD1. Unmatched junction bases numbered 13, after V lost 6 bases and J lost 6 bases. Per the germline V gene, CDR1 is MNHEY and CDR2 is SVGAGI. The CDR3 is made up of 15 amino acids. The CDR3 bases are TGTGCCAGCAGACCCCCGCAGGGGGGCCGGTCTGAAGCTTTCTTT. This encodes CASRPPQGGRSEAFF.

The rearrangement joins TRBV28 to TRBJ2-1; D gene unclear. CDR3 length: 15 residues. The germline CDR1 and CDR2 sequences are MDHEN and SYDVKM. V was pared by 5 bases and J by 0 bases, with 11 bases between. The CDR3 protein is CASSQGRASYNEQFF. CDR3 nucleotide sequence: TGTGCCAGCAGTCAAGGCAGAGCCTCCTACAATGAGCAGTTCTTC.

The genes are TRBV15 and TRBJ1-4, with 9 bases that match TRBD1. CDR3 length: 16 residues. Germline V gene lookup returns CDR1 LNHNV and CDR2 YYDKDF (reference sequence). The trim removed 1 base at V and 6 bases at J, leaving 6 bases unmatched. This CDR3 reads CATSRVRDRVDEKLFF. The CDR3, as DNA: TGTGCCACCAGCAGAGTTCGGGACAGGGTAGATGAAAAACTGTTTTTT. The full variable domain, rest sourced from reference TRBV15 and TRBJ1-4, is DAMVIQNPRYQVTQFGKPVTLSCSQTLNHNVMYWYQQKSSQAPKLLFHYYDKDFNNEADTPDNFQSRRPNTSFCFLDIRSPGLGDTAMYLCATSRVRDRVDEKLFFGSGTQLSVL.

The gene calls are TRBV21-1 and TRBJ2-7; no DNA check was done on the table's D call, TRBD2. TRBV21-1 is a known pseudogene. The CDR3 spans 13 residues. Written as DNA, the CDR3 is TGTGCCAGCAGTTACTCGAGCTCCTACGAGCAGTACTTC. Protein sequence: CASSYSSSYEQYF.

The sample holds one count of this clone. This chain joins TRBV5-5 and TRBJ1-5; D perhaps matches TRBD1 (5 bases). Germline-derived CDR1 and CDR2 are SGHKS and YYEKEE (reference sequence). The V gene lost 0 bases and the J gene lost 5 bases, with 9 bases spanning the gap. This CDR3 is built from 14 residues. CDR3 in amino acids: CASSLESGHQPQHF. CDR3 bases: TGTGCCAGCAGCTTGGAGTCAGGGCATCAGCCCCAGCATTTT.

DNA for the CDR3: TGTGCCAGCAGCTCTTGGGACTACTCGGTAGAGACCCAGTACTTC. This encodes CASSSWDYSVETQYF. The chain recombines TRBV7-2 with TRBJ2-5, with 7 bases aligning to TRBD2. The CDR3 length is 15 residues. J was trimmed by 4 bases and V by 4 bases; bases with no gene match: 9. Germline values: CDR1 SGHTA, CDR2 FQGNSA.

The chain employs TRBV19 and TRBJ2-1; 10 positions match TRBD2. Looked up from germline, CDR1 is LNHDA and CDR2 is SQIVND (reference sequence). The length of the CDR3 is 15 residues. The V segment lost 1 base and the J segment 7 bases; nucleotides outside the gene matches: 4. As DNA, the CDR3 is TGTGCCAGTAGTATAGCTAGCGGGAGAGTGAATGAGCAGTTCTTC. Its translation: CASSIASGRVNEQFF. The full variable domain, rest sourced from reference TRBV19 and TRBJ2-1, is DGGITQSPKYLFRKEGQNVTLSCEQNLNHDAMYWYRQDPGQGLRLIYYSQIVNDFQKGDIAEGYSVSREKKESFPLTVTSAQKNPTAFYLCASSIASGRVNEQFFGPGTRLTVL.

This sequence joins TRBV3-1 (or the pseudogene TRBV3-2) and TRBJ1-5, with D uncertain. This CDR3 is 13 amino acids long. In germline, CDR1 is LGHDT, CDR2 YNNKEL (reference sequence). V lost 2 bases and J lost 4, with 6 bases in between. CDR3 sequence: CASSQQRNQPQHF. CDR3 nucleotide sequence: TGTGCCAGCAGCCAACAAAGGAATCAGCCCCAGCATTTT.

The chain couples TRBV2 to TRBJ2-7; D not certain. V was cut by 7 bases and J by 2 bases, with 9 bases left in between. The CDR3 sequence is 12 residues long. Germline CDR1 reads SNHLY; CDR2 reads FYNNEI. CDR3 bases: TGTGCCAGCATGTTGGCTCCCTACGAGCAGTACTTC. This codes for CASMLAPYEQYF. Combining the CDR3 with reference TRBV2 and TRBJ2-7 gives the whole variable domain EPEVTQTPSHQVTQMGQEVILRCVPISNHLYFYWYRQILGQKVEFLVSFYNNEISEKSEIFDDQFSVERPDGSNFTLKIRSTKLEDSAMYFCASMLAPYEQYFGPGTRLTVT.

The genes are TRBV28 and TRBJ2-1; 8 bases align to TRBD2. Unmatched junction bases numbered 15, after V lost 6 bases and J lost 5 bases. The germline V gene encodes CDR1 MDHEN and CDR2 SYDVKM. The CDR3 totals 17 residues. The CDR3 nucleotides are TGTGCCAGCAGCTTAGGGGCTAGCGGGCCCTGGAACAATGAGCAGTTCTTC. Translating gives CASSLGASGPWNNEQFF.

This chain connects TRBV7-8 to TRBJ1-4; 9 bases match TRBD1. Germline CDR1 SGHVS, CDR2 FQNEAQ. The trim removed 8 bases at V and 7 bases at J, leaving 11 bases unmatched. This CDR3 region has 15 residues. In DNA form, the CDR3 reads TGTGCCAGCCAAAAGAACAGGGGGCTTGGTGAAAAACTGTTTTTT. Protein sequence: CASQKNRGLGEKLFF.

The rearrangement links TRBV7-2 to TRBJ2-3; unclear D gene. The germline CDR1 and CDR2 sequences are SGHTA and FQGNSA. The CDR3 loop spans 13 amino acids. V lost 1 base and J lost 2, with 4 bases in between. The CDR3 bases are TGTGCCAGCAGCTTAGGTATCACAGATACGCAGTATTTT. Its protein product is CASSLGITDTQYF.

The chain combines TRBV5-5 with TRBJ1-4; no clear D. The germline CDR1 and CDR2 sequences are SGHKS and YYEKEE (reference sequence). The CDR3 has 17 residues. Deletions cut 0 bases from V and 5 bases from J, with 17 bases between. The CDR3 here is CASSLAVFDPGNEKLFF. The CDR3, as DNA: TGTGCCAGCAGCTTGGCCGTATTTGACCCCGGCAATGAAAAACTGTTTTTT.

The rearrangement uses TRBV7-2 and TRBJ2-3; TRBD2 aligns across 12 bases. The junction had 14 bases not matched to a gene; V was cut back by 5 bases and J by 8 bases. CDR1 is SGHTA, CDR2 FQGNSA, per germline. The CDR3 consists of 17 residues. CDR3 sequence: CASSLSPTSGSGGTQYF. As DNA, the CDR3 is TGTGCCAGCAGCCTCTCCCCGACTAGCGGGAGCGGTGGTACGCAGTATTTT.

The chain uses TRBV19 and TRBJ1-1; D remains unclear. The length of the CDR3 is 13 residues. The V end lost 7 bases, the J end lost 5 bases, and 14 bases lay between the germline ends. Germline loops: CDR1 LNHDA, CDR2 SQIVND (reference sequence). The CDR3: CASIAGGQTEAFF. For the CDR3, the DNA is TGTGCCAGTATCGCGGGAGGGCAGACTGAAGCTTTCTTT. Combining the CDR3 with reference TRBV19 and TRBJ1-1 gives the whole variable domain DGGITQSPKYLFRKEGQNVTLSCEQNLNHDAMYWYRQDPGQGLRLIYYSQIVNDFQKGDIAEGYSVSREKKESFPLTVTSAQKNPTAFYLCASIAGGQTEAFFGQGTRLTVV.

The CDR3 DNA follows: TGTGCCAGCAGCGCAGACAATGAGCAGTTCTTC. Translating gives CASSADNEQFF. V and J are TRBV11-3 and TRBJ2-1, with D unresolved. This CDR3 has 11 residues. The germline V and J ends were trimmed by 5 bases and 5 bases, with 4 bases remaining between them. Per germline, CDR1 SGHNT and CDR2 YENEEA.

The J gene is TRBJ2-6, the V gene TRBV9, with D hard to call. CDR3 length: 16 residues. CDR1 and CDR2 from the germline V gene are SGDLS and YYNGEE. Between the trimmed V and J ends, which lost 0 bases and 0 bases, there was a span of 7 bases. This CDR3 is CASSVAVSSGANVLTF. The CDR3, as DNA: TGTGCCAGCAGCGTAGCAGTATCCTCTGGGGCCAACGTCCTGACTTTC.

V and J are TRBV15 and TRBJ1-4; unclear D gene. Germline V gives CDR1 LNHNV, CDR2 YYDKDF (reference sequence). V lost 0 bases and J lost 12, with 17 bases in between. The CDR3 is 15 residues long. Here the CDR3 DNA reads TGTGCCACCAGCAGAGATCGGTCAGGAAATGGGGAACTGTTTTTT. Protein: CATSRDRSGNGELFF.

V is TRBV10-3 and J is TRBJ1-1, with D tentatively TRBD1 (5 bases). Germline V gene data show CDR1 as ENHRY and CDR2 as SYGVKD. Trimming took 11 bases from V and 7 from J, leaving 14 bases between them. This CDR3 contains 11 residues. The CDR3 region is CAVTRGGEAFF. The CDR3 DNA reads as TGTGCCGTCACAAGGGGCGGTGAAGCTTTCTTT.

The rearrangement joins TRBV4-3 to TRBJ2-7, with D possibly TRBD2 on 5 matching bases. V gave up 5 bases and J gave up 2 bases, with 13 bases separating them. The CDR3 loop spans 14 amino acids. Per germline, CDR1 LGHNA and CDR2 YSLEER. The CDR3 bases are TGCGCCAGCAGCAACGCGGGCGCCGCCTACGAGCAGTACTTC. Translated, it gives CASSNAGAAYEQYF.

The chain has TRBV5-8 and TRBJ2-7; TRBD2 is a possible D gene (6 bases). The CDR3 covers 13 residues. The germline V gene has CDR1 SGHTS and CDR2 YDEGEE. Trimming removed 9 bases at V and 5 bases at J, with 18 bases between. The CDR3 sequence is CAKPGRGSHEQYF. The DNA of the CDR3 is TGTGCCAAACCGGGACGGGGGTCTCACGAGCAGTACTTC.

The V gene is TRBV4-1, the J gene TRBJ1-1, with D possibly being TRBD1 (5 bases). Germline V gives CDR1 MGHRA, CDR2 YSYEKL. Between the trimmed V and J ends, which lost 1 base and 5 bases, there was a span of 20 bases. This CDR3 region has 17 residues. The DNA of the CDR3 is TGCGCCAGCAGCCAAGGGTTGAGGGGCGGTGGGGGGACTGAAGCTTTCTTT. This gives the protein CASSQGLRGGGGTEAFF.

The chain combines TRBV25-1 with TRBJ1-1; the D gene is possibly TRBD1 (5 bases). Germline CDR1 is MGHDK and CDR2 is SYGVNS. The length of the CDR3 is 13 residues. Trimming removed 6 bases from V and 5 bases from J, with 13 bases in between. The CDR3 protein is CASRNPGGTEAFF. The CDR3 DNA reads as TGTGCCAGCAGGAATCCGGGGGGGACTGAAGCTTTCTTT.